These 16 T cell receptor beta chains originate from one sample sequenced in a study of CD8 T cells in ankylosing spondylitis. Overall study findings and caveats: Typical of ankylosing spondylitis blood, it appeared, was a TCR beta motif of eight highly homologous variants.

TCRdb analysed the 5' RACE reads with MiXCR anew, one entry per CDR3 protein. In the table there are approximately 440,000 distinct CDR3 sequences, roughly 15% of which are singletons. These TCRs are of unknown antigen specificity. The sample taken for sequencing was blood, either unsorted or a sorted T cell fraction (not recorded which). Source of these receptors: a male donor with ankylosing spondylitis.

V is TRBV25-1 and J is TRBJ1-6; D may be TRBD1 (5 bases). V was trimmed by 6 bases and J by 7 bases, leaving 13 bases between them. CDR1 is MGHDK, CDR2 SYGVNS, per germline. This CDR3 has 14 residues. The CDR3 sequence is CASSLHGANSPLHF. Here the CDR3 DNA reads TGTGCCAGCAGCCTACATGGGGCCAATTCACCCCTCCACTTT.

The chain couples TRBV12-3 or TRBV12-4 to TRBJ1-4; TRBD1 agrees at 8 bases. This CDR3 is built from 18 residues. The ends lost 6 bases at V and 7 bases at J; junction bases unmatched: 19. The CDR3 sequence is CASSTTGPGGGSGEKLFF. CDR3 DNA sequence: TGTGCCAGCAGCACAACCGGGCCAGGGGGCGGGTCTGGTGAAAAACTGTTTTTT.

The chain joins TRBV5-1 to TRBJ2-5; 9 bases are shared with TRBD1. Per germline, CDR1 SGHRS and CDR2 YFSETQ. Trimming cost V 4 bases and J 4 bases; bases outside gene matches: 5. The CDR3 runs to 14 residues. This CDR3 is CASSTGGTGETQYF. In DNA, the CDR3 is TGCGCCAGCAGCACAGGGGGCACGGGAGAGACCCAGTACTTC.

This clonotype has more than one count but fewer than ten. The chain joins TRBV29-1 to TRBJ1-1, with TRBD1 matching over 9 bases. In germline, CDR1 is SQVTM, CDR2 ANQGSEA. This CDR3 comprises 14 residues. With 6 bases clipped from V and 8 bases from J, the junction kept 13 bases outside the gene matches. The CDR3 region has the DNA TGCAGCGTCGAACTCGAGGGGACAGGGCACGAAGCTTTCTTT. It specifies CSVELEGTGHEAFF.

This clonotype has just one count. CDR3 protein: CASSLVGTGLGNIQYF. The CDR3 nucleotides read TGTGCCAGCAGCTTAGTGGGGACAGGGCTGGGAAACATTCAGTACTTC. This rearrangement joins TRBV7-2 to TRBJ2-4, with 9 bases fitting TRBD1. The CDR3 extends over 16 amino acids. V shed 1 base, J shed 6 bases, and the junction held 7 bases outside the gene matches. The germline CDR1 and CDR2 sequences are SGHTA and FQGNSA.

This chain links TRBV15 with TRBJ2-7; 8 nucleotides line up with TRBD2. The V and J ends lost 5 bases and 4 bases, in that order; junction bases with no gene match: 7. Germline V gene lookup returns CDR1 LNHNV and CDR2 YYDKDF (reference sequence). The CDR3 has 14 residues. The CDR3 loop reads CATSLRGGRYEQYF. The CDR3 DNA is TGTGCCACCAGCCTCCGGGGGGGGAGGTACGAGCAGTACTTC. Based on the CDR3 plus reference TRBV15 and TRBJ2-7, the full variable domain is DAMVIQNPRYQVTQFGKPVTLSCSQTLNHNVMYWYQQKSSQAPKLLFHYYDKDFNNEADTPDNFQSRRPNTSFCFLDIRSPGLGDTAMYLCATSLRGGRYEQYFGPGTRLTVT.

The chain has TRBV29-1 and TRBJ2-3; TRBD1 agrees at 7 bases. V lost 6 bases to trimming and J lost 1 base; unmatched junction nucleotides: 4. The CDR3 runs 13 residues. Germline CDR1 reads SQVTM; CDR2 reads ANQGSEA. This CDR3 reads CSVLTGGTDTQYF. CDR3 DNA: TGCAGCGTCCTTACAGGGGGCACAGATACGCAGTATTTT.

This clonotype was detected ten times or more. The chain carries TRBV12-3 or TRBV12-4 and TRBJ2-2, with D perhaps given as TRBD1 or TRBD2 (6 bases each). The CDR3 totals 15 residues. Trimming removed 2 bases at V and 3 bases at J, with 10 bases between. DNA of the CDR3: TGTGCCAGCAGTTTAAGGGGGGCTGACACCGGGGAGCTGTTTTTT. Residues: CASSLRGADTGELFF.

V is TRBV4-1 and J is TRBJ1-2; 7 bases match TRBD1. Per germline, CDR1 MGHRA and CDR2 YSYEKL. The CDR3 contains 16 residues. V lost 0 bases and J lost 5; bases outside the gene matches: 9. This CDR3 is CASSQDRNNRGYGYTF. As DNA, the CDR3 is TGCGCCAGCAGCCAAGATCGAAATAACAGGGGTTATGGCTACACCTTC.

The sample holds a few counts of this clonotype. The genes are TRBV9 and TRBJ1-6; tentatively, D is TRBD1 (5 bases). The V end was cut by 0 bases, the J end by 8 bases, with 12 bases between. The CDR3 loop spans 15 amino acids. The germline gives CDR1 SGDLS, CDR2 YYNGEE. The CDR3 here is CASSVGGRDDSPLHF. CDR3 nucleotides: TGTGCCAGCAGCGTAGGGGGCAGGGATGATTCACCCCTCCACTTT.

The chain carries TRBV3-1 and TRBJ2-1; TRBD2 matches at 8 bases. The CDR3 extends over 19 amino acids. Germline CDR1 and CDR2: LGHDT and YNNKEL (reference sequence). After removal of 3 bases from V and 0 bases from J, the junction contained 13 bases not matched to a gene. The CDR3 nucleotides read TGTGCCAGCAGCCATCGGGCTAGCGGGCGTTTTAGCTCCTACAATGAGCAGTTCTTC. Translation gives CASSHRASGRFSSYNEQFF.

This clonotype has more than one count but fewer than ten. The chain recombines TRBV29-1 with TRBJ1-1; a possible D gene is TRBD1 (5 bases). V lost 1 base and J lost 5, with 14 bases in between. This CDR3 region has 14 residues. Looked up from germline, CDR1 is SQVTM and CDR2 is ANQGSEA. For the CDR3, the DNA is TGCAGCGTTGAAGTCCGGGGGTGGCGGACTGAAGCTTTCTTT. Its protein is CSVEVRGWRTEAFF.

This clonotype was detected only a few times. This chain uses TRBV7-3 with TRBJ2-1; 7 nucleotides line up with TRBD2. Germline CDR1 and CDR2: SGHTA and FQGTGA. With 1 base clipped from V and 1 base from J, the junction kept 4 bases outside the gene matches. This CDR3 is built from 16 residues. CDR3 sequence: CASSLNSGISYNEQFF. The CDR3 region has the DNA TGTGCCAGCAGCTTAAACAGCGGGATATCCTACAATGAGCAGTTCTTC.

In this sample, this clonotype turned up a few times. V gene TRBV9 combines with J gene TRBJ1-1; 7 positions agree with TRBD1. The CDR3 has 15 residues. In germline, CDR1 is SGDLS, CDR2 YYNGEE. V lost 5 bases to trimming and J lost 2 bases; unmatched junction nucleotides: 9. CDR3 DNA: TGTGCCAGCAGTCGCTCGACAGGGATTAACACTGAAGCTTTCTTT. Translating it yields CASSRSTGINTEAFF.

The V gene is TRBV4-1, the J gene TRBJ1-2, with D possibly being TRBD1 (6 bases). V was shortened by 1 base and J by 4 bases, with 10 bases between the two germline ends. The CDR3 covers 14 residues. The germline V gene encodes CDR1 MGHRA and CDR2 YSYEKL. The chain's CDR3 is CASSQVEQGYGYTF. The CDR3, as DNA: TGCGCCAGCAGCCAAGTGGAACAGGGCTATGGCTACACCTTC.

This clonotype came up many times. J is TRBJ2-3 and V is TRBV12-3 or TRBV12-4; 9 bases match TRBD1. With 5 bases clipped from V and 4 bases from J, the junction kept 4 bases outside the gene matches. This CDR3 is built from 14 residues. CDR3 region: CASSIRQGADTQYF. The CDR3 coding sequence is TGTGCCAGCAGTATAAGACAGGGGGCAGATACGCAGTATTTT.